Following are 30 T cell receptor beta chains from one sample sequenced in a study of T-cell memory formation after mild COVID-19. TCRdb reprocessed the 5' RACE reads via MiXCR and lists one record per CDR3 protein. The sample has roughly 180,000 distinct CDR3 sequences, 9.5% to 13% seen once. The source material was PBMCs or a T cell subset sorted from them (not recorded which). These receptors all come from a man aged 18 to 30 who had mild COVID-19 (a few samples of this study predate the infection). Cell type and time point are not known.

This clonotype was detected many times. V gene TRBV7-2 combines with J gene TRBJ2-7; D remains ambiguous. Trimming shortened V by 5 bases and J by 6 bases, and 14 bases separated the two germline ends. The CDR3 has 13 amino acids. CDR1 is SGHTA and CDR2 is FQGNSA in the germline V gene. The CDR3 region has the DNA TGTGCCAGCAGCGTCACAGAAGGTCGCGAGCAGTACGTC. Its translation is CASSVTEGREQYV.

This clonotype occurred a few times. The chain links TRBV11-1 to TRBJ2-7, with D tentatively TRBD2 (5 bases). The V and J ends lost 3 bases and 5 bases respectively, with 20 bases between them. Germline V gene sequence: CDR1 SGHAT, CDR2 FQDESV (reference sequence). This CDR3 is built from 16 residues. This CDR3 reads CASSLGRHVLGDEQYF. For the CDR3, the DNA is TGTGCCAGCAGCTTGGGGAGACACGTGCTTGGGGACGAGCAGTACTTC. Using reference TRBV11-1 and TRBJ2-7 for the parts outside the CDR3, the full variable domain is EAEVAQSPRYKITEKSQAVAFWCDPISGHATLYWYRQILGQGPELLVQFQDESVVDDSQLPKDRFSAERLKGVDSTLKIQPAELGDSAMYLCASSLGRHVLGDEQYFGPGTRLTVT.

The chain is built from TRBV5-1 and TRBJ2-5; D gene ambiguous. The length of the CDR3 is 15 residues. V shed 4 bases and J shed 1 base, with 14 bases lying between them. Germline V gene data show CDR1 as SGHRS and CDR2 as YFSETQ. The CDR3 DNA follows: TGCGCCAGCAGCCTGACACCGCTAATCCAAGAGACCCAGTACTTC. It translates to CASSLTPLIQETQYF. Together with reference TRBV5-1 and TRBJ2-5, the CDR3 gives the full variable domain: KAGVTQTPRYLIKTRGQQVTLSCSPISGHRSVSWYQQTPGQGLQFLFEYFSETQRNKGNFPGRFSGRQFSNSRSEMNVSTLELGDSALYLCASSLTPLIQETQYFGPGTRLLVL.

The chain has TRBV19 and TRBJ2-1, with TRBD1 matching over 11 bases. Looked up from germline, CDR1 is LNHDA and CDR2 is SQIVND (reference sequence). This CDR3 contains 14 residues. V shed 6 bases, J shed 8 bases, and the junction held 6 bases outside the gene matches. The CDR3 region is CASSLDRGLYEQFF. The CDR3 DNA is TGTGCCAGTAGCCTGGACAGGGGGCTGTATGAGCAGTTCTTC.

The V and J genes are TRBV4-2 and TRBJ2-7; weak D call: TRBD2 (5 bases). Per the germline V gene, CDR1 is LGHNA and CDR2 is YNFKEQ. There are 15 residues in the CDR3. The ends were cut back, 0 bases at V and 3 bases at J, with 12 bases in the middle. DNA for the CDR3: TGTGCCAGCAGCCAAGATTCGACACTAGGCTACGAGCAGTACTTC. It codes for CASSQDSTLGYEQYF.

This clonotype was counted only a few times. The gene calls are TRBV11-2 and TRBJ1-1; D remains unclear. The CDR3 extends over 13 amino acids. Germline CDR1 and CDR2: SGHAT and FQNNGV. Trimming pared 5 bases from V and 10 bases from J, leaving 17 bases between. DNA of the CDR3: TGTGCCAGCAGCCCCGGCCGGGGTGGTGTAGCTTTCTTT. Amino acid sequence: CASSPGRGGVAFF. Full variable domain (remainder filled in from reference TRBV11-2 and TRBJ1-1): EAGVAQSPRYKIIEKRQSVAFWCNPISGHATLYWYQQILGQGPKLLIQFQNNGVVDDSQLPKDRFSAERLKGVDSTLKIQPAKLEDSAVYLCASSPGRGGVAFFGQGTRLTVV.

This clonotype came up many times. The genes are TRBV6-2 or TRBV6-3 and TRBJ2-1; 10 bases are a match to TRBD2. Germline assignment: CDR1 MNHEY and CDR2 SVGEGT. With 8 bases clipped from V and 8 bases from J, the junction kept 12 bases outside the gene matches. The CDR3 spans 15 residues. The DNA of the CDR3 is TGTGCCAGCGTTTGGCCCAGCGGGGGGGCGGATGAGCAGTTCTTC. Its protein is CASVWPSGGADEQFF.

In its sample, this clonotype was seen many times. The chain combines TRBV27 with TRBJ1-5; no clear D gene. V lost 6 bases to trimming and J lost 7 bases, with 13 bases between them. The CDR3 totals 13 residues. Germline-derived CDR1 and CDR2 are MNHEY and SMNVEV (reference sequence). In DNA, the CDR3 is TGTGCCAGCAGAGAGGGTCCTGTACAGCCCCAGCATTTT. Amino acids: CASREGPVQPQHF.

This clonotype was counted only a few times. The chain joins TRBV18 to TRBJ1-6, with D perhaps matching TRBD1 (5 bases). Germline V gene lookup returns CDR1 KGHSH and CDR2 LQKENI. This CDR3 region has 15 residues. Deletions cut 2 bases from V and 10 bases from J, with 15 bases between. In DNA, the CDR3 is TGTGCCAGCTCACCAGAGGCCGACCGGGGCTCACCCCTCCACTTT. It translates to CASSPEADRGSPLHF.

The table lists this clonotype with a few counts. The chain carries TRBV7-9 and TRBJ2-5, with D hard to call. Trimming pared 5 bases from V and 10 bases from J, leaving 17 bases between. Germline CDR1 reads SEHNR; CDR2 reads FQNEAQ (reference sequence). CDR3 size: 13 residues. DNA of the CDR3: TGTGCCAGCAGCCCAGTGGTGGAGCGCGGCCAGTACTTC. As protein: CASSPVVERGQYF.

The rearrangement uses TRBV12-3 or TRBV12-4 and TRBJ1-1; D not resolved. CDR3 length equals 12 residues. Trimming pared 11 bases from V and 4 bases from J, leaving 14 bases between. The CDR3 reads CAHSGLGTEAFF. In DNA, the CDR3 is TGTGCCCACTCGGGGTTAGGCACTGAAGCTTTCTTT.

This clonotype appeared many times. The V call is TRBV9, the J call TRBJ2-3; possible D gene TRBD2, 5 bases. Germline values: CDR1 SGDLS, CDR2 YYNGEE. Trimming took 2 bases from V and 0 from J, leaving 7 bases between them. The CDR3 has 14 amino acids. The CDR3 coding sequence is TGTGCCAGCAGCGTCCCGGGGAGCACAGATACGCAGTATTTT. Amino acids: CASSVPGSTDTQYF. The full variable domain, in which reference TRBV9 and TRBJ2-3 provide the parts outside the CDR3, is DSGVTQTPKHLITATGQRVTLRCSPRSGDLSVYWYQQSLDQGLQFLIQYYNGEERAKGNILERFSAQQFPDLHSELNLSSLELGDSALYFCASSVPGSTDTQYFGPGTRLTVL.

The rearrangement joins TRBV23-1 to TRBJ2-6; perhaps TRBD1 as D (5 bases). TRBV23-1 is an ORF, with its function uncertain. Between the trimmed V and J ends, which lost 0 bases and 0 bases, there was a span of 12 bases. The CDR3 length is 18 residues. The CDR3 region is CASSQSPYRISGANVLTF. The CDR3 DNA sequence: TGCGCCAGCAGTCAATCCCCCTACAGGATCTCTGGGGCCAACGTCCTGACTTTC.

This clonotype occurred many times. The V gene is TRBV7-9, the J gene TRBJ2-1, with unresolved D. This CDR3 has 15 residues. With 2 bases removed from V and 10 bases from J, the gap between germline ends came to 18 bases. The germline V gene encodes CDR1 SEHNR and CDR2 FQNEAQ (reference sequence). The CDR3 DNA reads TGTGCCAGCAGCTTACTTCGAGGCGGTTCACCGGAGCAGTTCTTC. Translating it yields CASSLLRGGSPEQFF.

This clonotype was observed a few times. The chain uses TRBV6-2 or TRBV6-3 and TRBJ2-7; D may be TRBD2 (7 bases). The V gene lost 2 bases and the J gene lost 7 bases, with 12 bases spanning the gap. The germline V gene encodes CDR1 MNHEY and CDR2 SVGEGT. This CDR3 contains 13 residues. The CDR3 DNA reads TGTGCCAGCAGTTACCGACGGGGGGCGGAGCAGTACGTC. This gives the protein CASSYRRGAEQYV.

The DNA of the CDR3 is TGTGCCAGCAGTTACCTGACTAGCGGGCAAGAGACCCAGTACTTC. This sequence encodes CASSYLTSGQETQYF. The V and J genes are TRBV6-2 or TRBV6-3 and TRBJ2-5, with 10 bases matching TRBD2. J was trimmed by 2 bases and V by 2 bases; bases with no gene match: 2. This CDR3 has 15 amino acids. Germline V lookup: CDR1 MNHEY, CDR2 SVGEGT.

This clonotype showed up just a few times. The genes are TRBV11-2 and TRBJ2-7; 7 positions agree with TRBD1. Germline V gene data show CDR1 as SGHAT and CDR2 as FQNNGV. The ends lost 3 bases at V and 2 bases at J; junction bases unmatched: 7. This CDR3 has 15 amino acids. CDR3 DNA: TGTGCCAGCAGCTTGCGTCACAGGGGACCCTACGAGCAGTACGTC. Encoded protein: CASSLRHRGPYEQYV.

In its sample, this clonotype was seen many times. In nucleotides, the CDR3 is TGTGCCAGCAGCCAAACAGGGGGCTCCTACAATGAGCAGTTCTTC. This translates into CASSQTGGSYNEQFF. This sequence joins TRBV6-5 and TRBJ2-1; 8 positions agree with TRBD1. The CDR3 contains 15 residues. V trimming: 6 bases; J trimming: 0 bases; junction bases outside the gene matches: 4. CDR1 and CDR2 (germline): MNHEY, SVGAGI.

The sample holds a few counts of this clonotype. The genes are TRBV3-1 and TRBJ2-7; TRBD2 matches at 7 bases. The germline CDR1 and CDR2 sequences are LGHDT and YNNKEL (reference sequence). The CDR3 has 15 residues. Losses at the gene ends were 4 bases for V and 6 bases for J; bases not matched to a gene: 12. In nucleotides, the CDR3 is TGTGCCAGCAGCCTCCTGTGGACTAGTATCAGCGAGCAGTACTTC. Translating gives CASSLLWTSISEQYF.

This clonotype was recorded a few times. This rearrangement joins TRBV6-5 to TRBJ2-3; unclear D gene. V gave up 6 bases and J gave up 0 bases, with 22 bases separating them. CDR1 and CDR2 (germline): MNHEY, SVGAGI. The CDR3 is 18 amino acids. CDR3 sequence: CASSINPLAKASTDTQYF. Here the CDR3 DNA reads TGTGCCAGCAGCATAAATCCACTGGCGAAAGCTAGCACAGATACGCAGTATTTT.

In nucleotides, the CDR3 is TGTGCCAGCAGCCAAGATCGACAAAACATTCAGTACTTC. Its translation is CASSQDRQNIQYF. The chain is built from TRBV4-2 and TRBJ2-4; no clear D. Trimming stripped 0 bases from V and 5 bases from J, with 5 bases between. The CDR3 is 13 amino acids. CDR1 LGHNA and CDR2 YNFKEQ come from the germline V gene.

Only a few counts were recorded for this clonotype. The chain recombines TRBV4-3 with TRBJ1-2; 8 nucleotides line up with TRBD1. V was pared by 3 bases and J by 8 bases, with 8 bases of the junction left unmatched. This CDR3 has 14 amino acids. CDR1 is LGHNA, CDR2 YSLEER, per germline. The CDR3 loop is CASSHLTGDGGYTF. DNA of the CDR3: TGCGCCAGCAGCCACTTGACAGGGGATGGGGGCTACACCTTC.

This clonotype was observed a few times. The V gene is TRBV5-6, the J gene TRBJ1-2, with 9 bases lining up with TRBD1. The CDR3 has 13 residues. V lost 3 bases, J lost 6 bases, and 3 bases stayed unmatched. Germline CDR1 reads SGHDT; CDR2 reads YYEEEE. The CDR3 here is CASSSGTGNGYTF. Here the CDR3 DNA reads TGTGCCAGCAGCTCCGGGACAGGGAATGGCTACACCTTC.

This clonotype appeared a few times. J is TRBJ2-7 and V is TRBV10-3; TRBD2 aligns across 12 bases. CDR1 and CDR2 from the germline V gene are ENHRY and SYGVKD. CDR3 size: 17 residues. V trimming: 3 bases; J trimming: 3 bases; junction bases outside the gene matches: 9. CDR3 in DNA: TGTGCCATCAGTGAACTAGCGGGGGGCCATAGTTTCTACGAGCAGTACGTC. Its protein product is CAISELAGGHSFYEQYV.

In this sample, this clonotype turned up a few times. This chain connects TRBV20-1 to TRBJ2-1; D is undetermined. This CDR3 comprises 14 residues. Germline V gene sequence: CDR1 DFQATT, CDR2 SNEGSKA (reference sequence). The V gene lost 7 bases and the J gene lost 5 bases, with 18 bases spanning the gap. CDR3 sequence (DNA): TGCAGTGTAATACCGCAGCTAGGGAACAATGAGCAGTTCTTC. It yields the protein CSVIPQLGNNEQFF.

This clonotype was picked up many times. This chain joins TRBV7-2 and TRBJ1-6; D might be TRBD1 (6 bases). Germline V CDR1 and CDR2: SGHTA, FQGNSA. Trimming took off 1 base at V and 7 bases at J, with 11 bases between the two ends. The CDR3 sequence is 15 residues long. CDR3 nucleotide sequence: TGTGCCAGCAGCTTAGTTGGGGGGGCAAATTCACCCCTCCACTTT. The encoded protein is CASSLVGGANSPLHF.

The V and J genes are TRBV6-5 and TRBJ2-1, with 7 bases matching TRBD1. Germline V gives CDR1 MNHEY, CDR2 SVGAGI. CDR3 size: 14 residues. V trimming: 5 bases; J trimming: 7 bases; junction bases outside the gene matches: 8. The CDR3 reads CASSRQGLWNEQFF. DNA for the CDR3: TGTGCCAGCAGTAGACAGGGCCTGTGGAATGAGCAGTTCTTC.

This chain uses TRBV20-1 with TRBJ2-1, with D possibly matching TRBD2 (5 bases). Judging by the DNA end, TRBJ2-5 fits better; the J call may be wrong. Germline CDR1 is DFQATT and CDR2 is SNEGSKA (reference sequence). The CDR3 runs to 13 residues. CDR3 bases: TGCAGTGCTAGGGACTCAGCGGTGGAGACCCAGTACTTC. Encoded protein: CSARDSAVETQYF.

This rearrangement joins TRBV9 to TRBJ1-1; D is ambiguous. The CDR3 loop spans 15 amino acids. CDR1 SGDLS and CDR2 YYNGEE come from the germline V gene. V shed 0 bases and J shed 1 base, with 10 bases lying between them. Here the CDR3 reads CASSVGPGPNTEAFF. CDR3 nucleotide sequence: TGTGCCAGCAGCGTAGGTCCGGGCCCGAACACTGAAGCTTTCTTT.

This clonotype was counted many times. This chain links TRBV7-2 with TRBJ2-2, with a tentative D call TRBD1 (6 bases). The CDR3 totals 14 residues. V lost 5 bases to trimming and J lost 6 bases, with 13 bases between them. CDR1 is SGHTA, CDR2 FQGNSA, per germline. The CDR3 DNA follows: TGTGCCAGCAGCCCGGACAGTAGGGCCGGGGAGCTGTTTTTT. Protein product: CASSPDSRAGELFF.